This T cell receptor (beta chain) came from a study of blood T cell repertoires in COVID-19. Across 20 to 25 US areas, participants ranged in age from about 18 to 100 years. Germline V gene sequence: CDR1 SGHVS, CDR2 FNYEAQ. The CDR3 has 20 residues. V was clipped by 2 bases and J by 1 base; unmatched bases: 14. Original processing notes: Amplification of reference gene primers was used by the study to estimate nucleated cell counts. TCRdb's copy holds only in-frame clones and misses some; the assay was immunoSEQ multiplex PCR. V and J calls and clone size are as listed in that table; D and trimming were resolved from the DNA. The table lists 200,000 to 300,000 clones, around 88% of them singletons.

The gene calls are TRBV7-6 and TRBJ2-2; the match to TRBD2 covers 9 bases. The receptor's source is a man aged 35-49 years who had recovered from COVID-19. Sample: PBMCs or T cells enriched from blood (not recorded which). CDR3 amino acids: CASSLPRATKRGENTGELFF. For the CDR3, the DNA is TGTGCCAGCAGCTTACCTCGGGCCACTAAGCGGGGGGAGAACACCGGGGAGCTGTTTTTT.